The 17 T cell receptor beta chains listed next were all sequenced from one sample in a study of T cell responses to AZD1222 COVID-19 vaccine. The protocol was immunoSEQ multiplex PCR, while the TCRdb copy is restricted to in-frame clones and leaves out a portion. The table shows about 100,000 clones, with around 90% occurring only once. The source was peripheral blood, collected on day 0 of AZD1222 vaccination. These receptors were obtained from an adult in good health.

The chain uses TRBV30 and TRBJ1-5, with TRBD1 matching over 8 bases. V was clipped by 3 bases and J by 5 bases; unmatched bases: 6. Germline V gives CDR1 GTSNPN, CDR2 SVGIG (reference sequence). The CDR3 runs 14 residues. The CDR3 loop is CAWSQGAIDQPQHF. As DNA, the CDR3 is TGTGCCTGGAGCCAGGGGGCCATTGATCAGCCCCAGCATTTT.

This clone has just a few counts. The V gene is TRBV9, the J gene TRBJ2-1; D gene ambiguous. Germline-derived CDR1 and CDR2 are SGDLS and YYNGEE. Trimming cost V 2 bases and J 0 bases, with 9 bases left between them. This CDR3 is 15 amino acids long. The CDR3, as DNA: TGTGCCAGCAGCGTTAGGGCGGACTCCTACAATGAGCAGTTCTTC. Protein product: CASSVRADSYNEQFF.

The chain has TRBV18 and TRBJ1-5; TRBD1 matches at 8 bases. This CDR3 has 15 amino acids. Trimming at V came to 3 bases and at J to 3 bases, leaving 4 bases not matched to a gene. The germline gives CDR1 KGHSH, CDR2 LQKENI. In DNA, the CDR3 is TGTGCCAGCTCACCCGGACAGGGCTCCAATCAGCCCCAGCATTTT. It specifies CASSPGQGSNQPQHF.

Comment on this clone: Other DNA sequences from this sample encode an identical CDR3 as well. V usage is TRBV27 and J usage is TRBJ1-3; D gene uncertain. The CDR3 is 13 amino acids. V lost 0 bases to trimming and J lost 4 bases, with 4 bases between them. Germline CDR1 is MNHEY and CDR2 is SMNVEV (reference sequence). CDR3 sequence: CASSLSRGNTIYF. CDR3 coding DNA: TGTGCCAGCAGTTTATCAAGGGGAAACACCATATATTTT.

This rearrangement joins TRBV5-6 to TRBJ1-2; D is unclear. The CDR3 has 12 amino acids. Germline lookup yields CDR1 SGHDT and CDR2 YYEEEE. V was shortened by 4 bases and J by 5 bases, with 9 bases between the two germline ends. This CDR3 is CASSGRRYGYTF. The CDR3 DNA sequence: TGTGCCAGCAGCGGCAGGCGTTATGGCTACACCTTC.

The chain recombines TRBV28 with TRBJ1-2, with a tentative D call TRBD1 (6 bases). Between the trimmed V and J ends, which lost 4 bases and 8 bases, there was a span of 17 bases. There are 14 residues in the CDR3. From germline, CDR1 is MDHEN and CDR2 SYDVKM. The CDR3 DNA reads TGTGCCAGCAGTTCCGGGACAAAACCGTGGGGCTACACCTTC. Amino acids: CASSSGTKPWGYTF.

The DNA for the CDR3 is TGTGCCAGCAGCCAAGATGAGACAGCCCGGAGCAGAACGAGGAATGAGCAGTTCTTC. Its translation is CASSQDETARSRTRNEQFF. The chain links TRBV3-1 (or the pseudogene TRBV3-2) to TRBJ2-1; a weak D match, TRBD1 (5 bases). V dropped 0 bases and J dropped 7 bases, with 25 bases sitting between them. CDR3 length equals 19 residues. Germline V gives CDR1 LGHDT, CDR2 YNNKEL (reference sequence).

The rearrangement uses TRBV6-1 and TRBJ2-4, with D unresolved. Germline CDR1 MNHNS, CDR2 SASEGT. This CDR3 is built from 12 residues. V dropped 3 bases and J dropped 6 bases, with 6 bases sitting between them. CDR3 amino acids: CASSDPGNIQYF. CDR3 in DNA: TGTGCCAGCAGTGATCCGGGAAACATTCAGTACTTC.

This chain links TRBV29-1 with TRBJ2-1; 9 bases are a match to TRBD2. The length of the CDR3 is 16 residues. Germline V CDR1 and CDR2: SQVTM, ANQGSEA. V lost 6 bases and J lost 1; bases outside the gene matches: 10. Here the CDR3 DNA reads TGCAGCGTCGCCCCGTTACTAGCGGGTTCCTACAATGAGCAGTTCTTC. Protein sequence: CSVAPLLAGSYNEQFF.

CDR3 region: CASSFLGRNTEAFF. The CDR3 DNA reads as TGCGCCAGCAGCTTTCTGGGGAGGAACACTGAAGCTTTCTTT. The J gene is TRBJ1-1, the V gene TRBV5-1, with no clear D. Looked up from germline, CDR1 is SGHRS and CDR2 is YFSETQ. Trimming shortened V by 2 bases and J by 1 base, and 9 bases separated the two germline ends. CDR3 length: 14 amino acids.

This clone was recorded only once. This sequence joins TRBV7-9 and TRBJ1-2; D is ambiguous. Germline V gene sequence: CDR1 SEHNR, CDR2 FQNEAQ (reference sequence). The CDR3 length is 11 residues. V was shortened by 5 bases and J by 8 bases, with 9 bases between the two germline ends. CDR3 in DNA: TGTGCCAGCAGCCCCGCCGGGGGCTACACCTTC. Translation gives CASSPAGGYTF. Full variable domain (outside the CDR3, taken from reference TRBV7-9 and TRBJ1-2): DTGVSQNPRHKITKRGQNVTFRCDPISEHNRLYWYRQTLGQGPEFLTYFQNEAQLEKSRLLSDRFSAERPKGSFSTLEIQRTEQGDSAMYLCASSPAGGYTFGSGTRLTVV.

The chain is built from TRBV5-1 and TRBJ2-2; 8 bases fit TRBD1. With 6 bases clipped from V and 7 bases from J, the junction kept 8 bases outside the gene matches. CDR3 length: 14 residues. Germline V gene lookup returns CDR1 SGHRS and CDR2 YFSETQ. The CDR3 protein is CASTIRGHDGELFF. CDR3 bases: TGCGCCAGCACCATCAGGGGGCATGACGGGGAGCTGTTTTTT.

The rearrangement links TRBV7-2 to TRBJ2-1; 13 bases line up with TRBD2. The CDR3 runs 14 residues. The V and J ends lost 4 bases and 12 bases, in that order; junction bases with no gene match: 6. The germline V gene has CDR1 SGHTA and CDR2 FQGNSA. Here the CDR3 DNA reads TGTGCCAGCAGCTCCGGACTAGCGGGAGCTAGGCAGTTCTTC. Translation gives CASSSGLAGARQFF.

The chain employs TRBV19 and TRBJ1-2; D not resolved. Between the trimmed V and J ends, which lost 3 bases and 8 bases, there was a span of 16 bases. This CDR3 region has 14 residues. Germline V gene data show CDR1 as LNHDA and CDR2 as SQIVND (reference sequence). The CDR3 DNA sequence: TGTGCCAGTAGTATTGGAGGTGCGGTTCGAGGCTACACCTTC. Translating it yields CASSIGGAVRGYTF.

CDR3 residues: CASSFYIAGGPNEQFF. The CDR3 DNA sequence: TGTGCCAGCAGTTTCTATATAGCGGGAGGCCCCAATGAGCAGTTCTTC. This chain joins TRBV28 and TRBJ2-1; the match to TRBD2 covers 10 bases. Trimming at V came to 3 bases and at J to 6 bases, leaving 8 bases not matched to a gene. The CDR3 has 16 residues. Germline V CDR1 and CDR2: MDHEN, SYDVKM.

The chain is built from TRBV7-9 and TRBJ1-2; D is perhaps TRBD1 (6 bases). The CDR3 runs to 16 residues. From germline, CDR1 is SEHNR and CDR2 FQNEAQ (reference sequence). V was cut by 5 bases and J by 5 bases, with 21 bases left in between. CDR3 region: CASSASSGQGMYGYTF. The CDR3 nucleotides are TGTGCCAGCAGCGCGAGTAGTGGGCAGGGGATGTATGGCTACACCTTC.

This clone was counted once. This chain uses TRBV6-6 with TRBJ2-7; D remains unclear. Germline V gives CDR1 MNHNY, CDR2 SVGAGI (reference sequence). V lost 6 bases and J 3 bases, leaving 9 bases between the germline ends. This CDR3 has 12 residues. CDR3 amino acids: CASSLGYYEQYF. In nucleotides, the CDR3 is TGTGCCAGCAGCCTGGGGTACTACGAGCAGTACTTC.